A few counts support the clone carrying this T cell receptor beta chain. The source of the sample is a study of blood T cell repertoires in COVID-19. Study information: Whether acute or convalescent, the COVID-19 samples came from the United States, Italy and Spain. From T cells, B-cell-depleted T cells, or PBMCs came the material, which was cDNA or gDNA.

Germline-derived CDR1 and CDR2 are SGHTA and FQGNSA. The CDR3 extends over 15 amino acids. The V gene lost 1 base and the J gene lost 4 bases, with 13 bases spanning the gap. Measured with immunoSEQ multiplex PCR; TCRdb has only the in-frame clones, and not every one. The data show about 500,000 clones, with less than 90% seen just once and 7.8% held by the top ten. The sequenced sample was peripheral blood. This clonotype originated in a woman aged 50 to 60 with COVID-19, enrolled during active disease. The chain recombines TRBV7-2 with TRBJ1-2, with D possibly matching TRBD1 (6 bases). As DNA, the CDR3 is TGTGCCAGCAGCTTAGATTCAGGGGTTAGCTATGGCTACACCTTC. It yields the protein CASSLDSGVSYGYTF.